This T cell receptor (beta chain) originates from a study of T-cell reconstitution after alpha-beta-depleted transplantation in children. The TCRbeta library was prepared with unique molecular identifiers. One entry per CDR3 protein, called by TCRdb with MiXCR from the PCR reads. The sample carries 600,000 to 800,000 distinct CDR3 sequences, roughly 14% recorded once. Broader study findings: T-cell counts and diversity at one year post-transplant came mainly from newly produced T cells.

Trimming at V came to 3 bases and at J to 7 bases, leaving 15 bases not matched to a gene. CDR1 is MDHEN, CDR2 SYDVKM, per germline. The CDR3 contains 17 residues. Note on this clonotype: Its target is unknown.

This rearrangement joins TRBV28 to TRBJ2-3, with TRBD2 matching over 8 bases. The receptor's source is a girl aged 2-10 years with congenital amegakaryocytic thrombocytopenia, due to receive a stem cell transplant. The sample consisted of PBMCs, taken before TCRalphabeta/CD19-depleted stem cell transplant. In nucleotides, the CDR3 is TGTGCCAGCAGTTTTCTCTCGCTAGCGGGCCTCGATCATACGCAGTATTTT. Encoded protein: CASSFLSLAGLDHTQYF. The complete variable domain, with remaining parts taken from reference TRBV28 and TRBJ2-3, reads DVKVTQSSRYLVKRTGEKVFLECVQDMDHENMFWYRQDPGLGLRLIYFSYDVKMKEKGDIPEGYSVSREKKERFSLILESASTNQTSMYLCASSFLSLAGLDHTQYFGPGTRLTVL.